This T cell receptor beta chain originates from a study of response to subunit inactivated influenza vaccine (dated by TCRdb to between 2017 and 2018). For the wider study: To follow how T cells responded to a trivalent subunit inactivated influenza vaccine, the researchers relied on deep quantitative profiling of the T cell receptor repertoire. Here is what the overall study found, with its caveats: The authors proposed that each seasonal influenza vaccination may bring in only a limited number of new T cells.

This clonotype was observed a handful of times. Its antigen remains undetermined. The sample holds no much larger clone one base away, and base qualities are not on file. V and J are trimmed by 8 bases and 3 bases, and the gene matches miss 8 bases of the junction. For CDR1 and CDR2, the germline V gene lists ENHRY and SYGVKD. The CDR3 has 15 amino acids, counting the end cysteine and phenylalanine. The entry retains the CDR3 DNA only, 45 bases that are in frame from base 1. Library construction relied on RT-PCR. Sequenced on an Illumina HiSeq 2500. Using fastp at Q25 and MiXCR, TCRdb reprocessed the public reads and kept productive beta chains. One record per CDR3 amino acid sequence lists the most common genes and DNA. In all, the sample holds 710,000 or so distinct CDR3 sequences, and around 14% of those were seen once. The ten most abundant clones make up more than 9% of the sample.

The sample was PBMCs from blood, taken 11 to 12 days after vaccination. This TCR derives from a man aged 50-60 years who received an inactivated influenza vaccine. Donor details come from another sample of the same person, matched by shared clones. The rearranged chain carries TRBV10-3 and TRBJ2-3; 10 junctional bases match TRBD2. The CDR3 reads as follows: CAIRSSAGGTDTQYF. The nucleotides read TGTGCCATCCGGTCATCAGCGGGGGGGACAGATACGCAGTATTTT.